This is a list of T cell receptor beta chains from one sample in a study of immune evolution from preneoplasia to lung adenocarcinoma. TCRdb's copy holds only in-frame clones and misses some; the assay was immunoSEQ multiplex PCR. The sample comprises about 3,400 clones, approximately 84% of which are singletons, and roughly 9.7% rests with the top ten. Sequenced sample: FFPE atypical adenomatous hyperplasia tissue from the lung. Every receptor here comes from a person aged 70 to 85 with lung adenocarcinoma. CDR3s include the opening cysteine and the closing phenylalanine or tryptophan.

J | V | CDR3
TRBJ2-6 | TRBV12-2 | CASRSITSTQSRANVLTF
TRBJ2-1 | TRBV4-2 | CASSQETSSSNEQFF
TRBJ1-1 | TRBV28 | CASSFEGALGTEAFF
TRBJ1-1 | TRBV2 | CASSALTVNTEAFF
TRBJ2-7 | TRBV6-1 | CASSDADRSEQYF
TRBJ2-6 | TRBV11-2 | CASRRGTGGAGANVLTF
TRBJ1-3 | TRBV28 | CASSLSVRGGNTIYF
TRBJ1-1 | TRBV18 | CASSPPGQTEAFF
TRBJ2-1 | TRBV5-1 | CASSLGTSVYNEQFF
TRBJ1-1 | TRBV7-2 | CASSLRPMNTEAFF
TRBJ1-5 | TRBV15 | CATSPTGREPQHF
TRBJ2-5 | TRBV5-4 | CASSYGTDVSFQETQYF
TRBJ2-1 | TRBV10-2 | CASSLSNEQFF
TRBJ1-6 | TRBV11-2 | CASSGENSPLHF
TRBJ2-7 | TRBV4-1 | CASSQVQFNYEQYF
TRBJ2-1 | TRBV7-6 | CASSSDPEGYNEQFF
TRBJ2-4 | TRBV7-2 | CASSLNSGTLAKNIQYF
TRBJ2-3 | TRBV19 | CASERPTGNTDTQYF
TRBJ1-4 | TRBV28 | CASSPTTTNEKLFF
TRBJ1-2 | TRBV15 | CATSSVDRADYGYTF
TRBJ1-2 | TRBV18 | CASSPKGPGTGGLDGYTF
TRBJ2-7 | TRBV11-2 | CASSLTDNSYEQYF
TRBJ2-3 | TRBV10-2 | CASSETKTDTQYF
TRBJ2-3 | TRBV10-2 | CASSEGGLATDTQYF
TRBJ1-2 | TRBV7-9 | CASSLAMVDGYTF
TRBJ2-1 | TRBV6-5 | CASSPRSGVDNEQFF
TRBJ2-5 | TRBV11-2 | CASSRTYSAGTQETQYF
TRBJ1-1 | TRBV18 | CASTPDGPAMNTEAFF
TRBJ1-5 | TRBV29-1 | CSVATGELDQPQHF
TRBJ1-1 | TRBV30 | CAWSGGTGGFDTEAFF
TRBJ2-7 | TRBV10-3 | CAISERELIYEQYF
TRBJ1-1 | TRBV14 | CASSNMNTEAFF
TRBJ2-7 | TRBV4-1 | CASSQDLGWDEQYF
TRBJ2-5 | TRBV6-1 | CASSAPSAETQYF
TRBJ2-2 | TRBV15 | CATSSWVGELFF
TRBJ2-6 | TRBV5-1 | CASSLSGANVLTF
TRBJ2-3 | TRBV5-6 | CASSLGGKTDTQYF
TRBJ2-3 | TRBV19 | CASSIGFGTDTQYF
TRBJ2-3 | TRBV5-1 | CASSLGQDTDTQYF
TRBJ1-2 | TRBV6-5 | CASSPGPNYGYTF
TRBJ1-1 | TRBV29-1 | CSGNPNGGTEAFF
TRBJ2-3 | TRBV28 | CASSSPWGGGTDTQYF
TRBJ2-2 | TRBV6-5 | CASMWQGGTGELFF
TRBJ2-3 | TRBV27 | CASNPVGADTQYF
TRBJ2-1 | TRBV7-9 | CASSMVAGVLVVEQFF
TRBJ2-1 | TRBV6-5 | CASSYSVAPHEQFF
TRBJ2-3 | TRBV19 | CASSSLTLRDTQYF
TRBJ2-7 | TRBV5-6 | CASSPLEGAYEQYF
TRBJ1-2 | TRBV14 | CASSLPGPKVSNYGYTF
TRBJ1-5 | TRBV27 | CASSSLTGLVDQPQHF
TRBJ1-5 | TRBV7-9 | CASSSAGGTGDQPQHF
TRBJ1-2 | TRBV11-2 | CASSLEGHGYTF
TRBJ1-3 | TRBV19 | CASRDRTYSGNTIYF